Below are 3 T cell receptor beta chains sequenced from a single sample in a study of shared clonotypes between healthy human individuals. Profiled with immunoSEQ multiplex PCR; TCRdb holds only in-frame clones, not every one. This sample has roughly 320,000 clones; over 75% occur once, and the top ten carry under 20%. Input material: memory CD8+ T cells sorted from blood. Documented subset: CD45RO+ cells pooled with CCR7-negative TemRA cells. These receptors were obtained from a man younger than 30 in good health.

This clone was observed at least ten times. The chain joins TRBV7-9 to TRBJ2-3; D call uncertain. CDR1 and CDR2 (germline): SEHNR, FQNEAQ (reference sequence). V was shortened by 5 bases and J by 4 bases, with 16 bases between the two germline ends. CDR3 size: 15 residues. The chain's CDR3 is CASSPPDPMADTQYF. The DNA for the CDR3 is TGTGCCAGCAGCCCGCCTGACCCCATGGCAGATACGCAGTATTTT.

The rearrangement joins TRBV6-5 to TRBJ1-2, with TRBD1 as a possible D gene (6 bases). The CDR3 has 14 residues. Germline values: CDR1 MNHEY, CDR2 SVGAGI. V gave up 3 bases and J gave up 7 bases, with 15 bases separating them. The CDR3 coding sequence is TGTGCCAGCAGTTATACAGGGCCCTCGGGTGGCTACACCTTC. Its translation: CASSYTGPSGGYTF.

The chain uses TRBV5-1 and TRBJ1-1; unclear D gene. The CDR3 consists of 11 residues. Trimming pared 8 bases from V and 5 bases from J, leaving 10 bases between. Germline-derived CDR1 and CDR2 are SGHRS and YFSETQ. The CDR3 nucleotides are TGCGCCAGGGGTAGTTTAACTGAAGCTTTCTTT. Its protein is CARGSLTEAFF.